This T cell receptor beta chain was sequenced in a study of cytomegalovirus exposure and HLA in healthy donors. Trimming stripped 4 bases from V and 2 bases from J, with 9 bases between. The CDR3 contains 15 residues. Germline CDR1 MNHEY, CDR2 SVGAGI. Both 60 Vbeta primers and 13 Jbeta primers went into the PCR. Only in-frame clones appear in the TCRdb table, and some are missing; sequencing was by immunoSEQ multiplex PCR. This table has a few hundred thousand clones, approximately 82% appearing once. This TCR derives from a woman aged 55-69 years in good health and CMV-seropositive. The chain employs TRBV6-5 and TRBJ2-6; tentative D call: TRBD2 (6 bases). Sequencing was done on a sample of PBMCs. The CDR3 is CASSWGEAGANVLTF. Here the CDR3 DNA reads TGTGCCAGCAGTTGGGGGGAGGCTGGGGCCAACGTCCTGACTTTC.